The entry below gives a single T cell receptor beta chain sequence along with its context. This specimen belongs to a study of blood T cell repertoires in COVID-19. Authors' data handling: Estimation of nucleated cell counts was performed using reference gene primer amplification. The method was immunoSEQ multiplex PCR; TCRdb's version includes in-frame clones alone and lacks a portion of them. Clonal size and the V and J genes are those of that table, whereas D and trimming came from the DNA. This sample has roughly 240,000 clones, with 90% found just once. What was sequenced was PBMCs or T cells enriched from blood (not recorded which). The receptor's source is a man aged 45-65 years who had been exposed to COVID-19.

CDR3 sequence (DNA): TGCAGCGTTGTGGTGCCGGTTGTAGCCAAAAACATTCAGTACTTC. It yields the protein CSVVVPVVAKNIQYF. This sequence joins TRBV29-1 and TRBJ2-4; no clear D gene. The germline gives CDR1 SQVTM, CDR2 ANQGSEA. The CDR3 runs 15 residues. V was shortened by 4 bases and J by 0 bases, with 13 bases between the two germline ends.